Listed here are 2 T cell receptor beta chains from one sample, sequenced in a study of blood T cell repertoires in COVID-19. This table comes from immunoSEQ multiplex PCR, and its TCRdb copy is limited to in-frame clones, with some not included. The sample contains 81,000 or so clones, over 75% of which appear only once. Sample: peripheral blood. These receptors all stem from a man aged 50-59 years with COVID-19, enrolled during active disease.

The J gene is TRBJ1-3, the V gene TRBV6-5, with D unclear. The germline V gene encodes CDR1 MNHEY and CDR2 SVGAGI. This CDR3 is 13 amino acids long. With 8 bases removed from V and 0 bases from J, the gap between germline ends came to 8 bases. CDR3 sequence reads: CASQASSGNTIYF. CDR3 sequence (DNA): TGTGCCAGCCAGGCCTCCTCTGGAAACACCATATATTTT.

The V gene is TRBV10-1, the J gene TRBJ2-1, with 9 positions matching TRBD1. The germline V gene has CDR1 WNHNN and CDR2 SYGVQD (reference sequence). This CDR3 has 14 amino acids. The ends lost 4 bases at V and 6 bases at J; junction bases unmatched: 4. In DNA form, the CDR3 reads TGCGCCAGCAGTGGAGGACAGGGGTTCAATGAGCAGTTCTTC. Amino acids: CASSGGQGFNEQFF.